This T cell receptor beta chain was observed in a study of post-analysis software for immune sequencing data (dated by TCRdb to 2014 to 2015). Describing the broader study: The recorded disease courses included relapsing-remitting, secondary progressive and progressive-relapsing multiple sclerosis, and some patients had no subtype annotation. The multiple sclerosis patient repertoires were compared with more than 9 previously published healthy control repertoires from donors aged 6 to 25 years. A subset of samples was prepared in parallel using single-end sample barcoding, then pooled and co-amplified after Illumina adapter ligation. Broad study findings and their caveats: Strong co-clustering of samples prepared in the same batch was shown by direct clustering with F measure, prompting a batch-effect correction. The control group was slightly older than the multiple sclerosis patient group. Normalized Chao1 diversity was significantly lower in multiple sclerosis patients than controls, suggesting substantial peripheral T-cell clonal expansion.

Comments on this clonotype: Its antigen is not yet known. Base-call qualities are not available, and no considerably larger clone is one nucleotide away.

Library preparation was by PCR. TCRdb lists the instrument as Illumina HiSeq 2500. Unique molecular identifiers were incorporated into TCR beta cDNA libraries to reduce PCR and sequencing biases. Roughly 500,000 cDNA molecules were obtained per 1 to 10 million input T cells, so each molecule approximated one T cell. The patient libraries were prepared and sequenced with the same protocol used for the earlier healthy control dataset. Samples belonging to the same batch were prepared together, multiplexed and sequenced on a shared HiSeq lane. Processing in the source paper ran as follows. Raw barcoded reads were processed with MIGEC, and single-read molecular identifier groups were discarded before consensus assembly and CDR3 extraction. Clonotype tables were post-analysed with VDJtools, and diversity was normalized by down-sampling all datasets to the smallest sample size. To correct batch-related cross-sample contamination, repertoire overlap clustering matched CDR3 amino acid sequences but not nucleotide sequences. The public reads were reprocessed in TCRdb via fastp at Q25 and MiXCR, keeping in-frame beta chains. Each entry is one CDR3 protein sequence, shown with its most common DNA and genes. TCRdb assigned the V and J calls; the authors' analysis was not used. The table for this sample lists about 540,000 distinct CDR3 sequences; 34% of them were counted only once. The ten biggest clones cover around 6% of the sample.

To demonstrate the VDJtools post-analysis software, the study profiled TCR beta repertoires from the peripheral blood of approximately twelve young patients with multiple sclerosis. The multiple sclerosis patients were children and adolescents ranging in age from roughly 6 to 15 years. Material for sequencing was blood. This receptor was identified in a girl aged 2-17 years with multiple sclerosis.

The CDR3: CASSLQGTPLHF. The DNA reads TGTGCCAGCAGTTTACAGGGTACCCCCCTCCACTTT. The receptor chain draws on TRBV28 and TRBJ1-6, and TRBD1 may be the D gene, going by 5 matching bases. CDR1 MDHEN and CDR2 SYDVKM are derived from the germline V gene. Trimming removed 2 bases from V and 13 bases from J, leaving 9 bases between the germline ends. The CDR3 runs 12 amino acids, cysteine and phenylalanine included. The retained sequence is limited to the CDR3, 36 bases, with the frame set at the first base. Reference TRBV28 and TRBJ1-6 proteins supply the regions before and after the CDR3; the full variable domain is: DVKVTQSSRYLVKRTGEKVFLECVQDMDHENMFWYRQDPGLGLRLIYFSYDVKMKEKGDIPEGYSVSREKKERFSLILESASTNQTSMYLCASSLQGTPLHFGNGTRLTVT.